The 26 T cell receptor beta chains below were found in one sample sequenced in a study of persistence of HIV-infected CD4 T cells. Antigens of these TCRs are unknown. An overlapping HIV-1 Gag peptide pool stimulated these cells at 0.95 to 1 ug/peptide/mL. Memory cells lacking CD40L and CD69 with high CD45RO were sorted. The libraries were made with immunoSEQ version 4 in survey mode. Assay used: immunoSEQ multiplex PCR; TCRdb lists only in-frame clones, some missing. The data contain 30,000 to 45,000 clones, more than 70% of them singletons. Source: cultured CD4+ T cells from PBMCs, taken from a patient who received antiretroviral therapy. These receptor sequences come from an adult with HIV. The donor label of this sample is uncertain.

This chain joins TRBV18 and TRBJ2-5; D call uncertain. Germline V CDR1 and CDR2: KGHSH, LQKENI. The CDR3 contains 13 residues. The V and J ends lost 4 bases and 5 bases respectively, with 11 bases between them. The CDR3 is CASSHPPRETQYF. DNA of the CDR3: TGTGCCAGCTCACACCCTCCGAGGGAGACCCAGTACTTC.

Only one count was recorded for this clone. This sequence joins TRBV7-3 and TRBJ2-3, with D possibly being TRBD2 (5 bases). V was clipped by 1 base and J by 7 bases, with 21 bases between them. CDR3 length equals 17 residues. Per germline, CDR1 SGHTA and CDR2 FQGTGA. Here the CDR3 DNA reads TGTGCCAGCAGCTTAATAAATTCGGGGTCTAGGGCTAATACGCAGTATTTT. Amino acids: CASSLINSGSRANTQYF. Full variable domain (outside the CDR3, taken from reference TRBV7-3 and TRBJ2-3): GAGVSQTPSNKVTEKGKYVELRCDPISGHTALYWYRQSLGQGPEFLIYFQGTGAADDSGLPNDRFFAVRPEGSVSTLKIQRTERGDSAVYLCASSLINSGSRANTQYFGPGTRLTVL.

The V call is TRBV19, the J call TRBJ2-2, with 10 bases lining up with TRBD1. The J segment lost 5 bases and the V segment lost 5 bases, leaving 5 bases of the junction unmatched. CDR1 is LNHDA, CDR2 SQIVND, per germline (reference sequence). CDR3 size: 15 residues. CDR3 sequence (DNA): TGTGCCAGTAGTTCCGGGACAGGGGAAACCGGGGAGCTGTTTTTT. Its protein is CASSSGTGETGELFF.

The chain couples TRBV9 to TRBJ2-5; D unresolved. Germline loops: CDR1 SGDLS, CDR2 YYNGEE. CDR3 length: 11 residues. The ends were cut back, 0 bases at V and 3 bases at J, with 0 bases in the middle. CDR3 protein: CASSVEETQYF. DNA for the CDR3: TGTGCCAGCAGCGTAGAAGAGACCCAGTACTTC.

The chain joins TRBV9 to TRBJ1-1; D gene unclear. V was shortened by 4 bases and J by 6 bases, with 19 bases between the two germline ends. There are 15 residues in the CDR3. In germline, CDR1 is SGDLS, CDR2 YYNGEE. In DNA, the CDR3 is TGTGCCAGCAGCCCCCGACATGTCGATCGGGCTGAAGCTTTCTTT. It yields the protein CASSPRHVDRAEAFF.

As to this clone: The sample carries other DNA sequences with the same CDR3. The V and J genes are TRBV5-5 and TRBJ1-5; D is possibly TRBD1 (6 bases). The V gene lost 4 bases and the J gene lost 0 bases, with 14 bases spanning the gap. The CDR3 spans 16 residues. CDR1 SGHKS and CDR2 YYEKEE come from the germline V gene (reference sequence). The CDR3 region is CASSATGPYSNQPQHF. DNA of the CDR3: TGTGCCAGCAGCGCTACAGGGCCCTATAGCAATCAGCCCCAGCATTTT.

The V and J genes are TRBV15 and TRBJ1-4; no clear D. V was pared by 0 bases and J by 8 bases, with 7 bases between. The CDR3 is 13 amino acids. The V gene's germline CDR1 is LNHNV and CDR2 YYDKDF (reference sequence). This chain's CDR3 is CATSRDVGEKLFF. CDR3 bases: TGTGCCACCAGCAGAGATGTGGGGGAAAAACTGTTTTTT.

This sequence joins TRBV25-1 and TRBJ1-6; weak D call: TRBD1 (5 bases). V dropped 6 bases and J dropped 7 bases, with 16 bases sitting between them. The CDR3 loop spans 15 amino acids. The germline gives CDR1 MGHDK, CDR2 SYGVNS. In nucleotides, the CDR3 is TGTGCCAGCAGAGCTCCGCGGGGCCACAATTCACCCCTCCACTTT. Protein sequence: CASRAPRGHNSPLHF.

This rearrangement joins TRBV19 to TRBJ2-2, with 11 bases lining up with TRBD1. V dropped 6 bases and J dropped 7; count of bases not matched to a gene: 10. The germline gives CDR1 LNHDA, CDR2 SQIVND (reference sequence). The CDR3 length is 16 residues. The CDR3 bases are TGTGCCAGTAGCCCGGGGACAGGGGGTTTGGGCGGGGAGCTGTTTTTT. Its protein product is CASSPGTGGLGGELFF. Based on the CDR3 plus reference TRBV19 and TRBJ2-2, the full variable domain is DGGITQSPKYLFRKEGQNVTLSCEQNLNHDAMYWYRQDPGQGLRLIYYSQIVNDFQKGDIAEGYSVSREKKESFPLTVTSAQKNPTAFYLCASSPGTGGLGGELFFGEGSRLTVL.

The chain has TRBV5-4 and TRBJ2-1; 13 nucleotides line up with TRBD2. Germline V CDR1 and CDR2: SGHNT, YYREEE (reference sequence). Trimming cost V 0 bases and J 4 bases; bases outside gene matches: 1. The CDR3 consists of 16 residues. The CDR3 sequence is CASSLGTSGGYNEQFF. In DNA form, the CDR3 reads TGTGCCAGCAGCTTGGGGACTAGCGGGGGTTACAATGAGCAGTTCTTC.

This clone has more than one count but fewer than ten. The chain carries TRBV7-2 and TRBJ2-1; TRBD2 matches at 9 bases. Losses at the gene ends were 7 bases for V and 4 bases for J; bases not matched to a gene: 5. Germline V gene lookup returns CDR1 SGHTA and CDR2 FQGNSA. The length of the CDR3 is 14 residues. CDR3 protein: CASKAGGSYNEQFF. As DNA, the CDR3 is TGTGCCAGCAAGGCGGGGGGGTCATACAATGAGCAGTTCTTC.

The CDR3 spells CASSSPGDYNEQFF. The CDR3 DNA is TGCGCCAGCAGCTCCCCCGGGGACTACAATGAGCAGTTCTTC. This rearrangement joins TRBV5-1 to TRBJ2-1; D may be TRBD2 (5 bases). Trimming pared 3 bases from V and 3 bases from J, leaving 10 bases between. CDR3 length: 14 residues. Germline V gives CDR1 SGHRS, CDR2 YFSETQ.

This sequence joins TRBV6-5 and TRBJ1-2, with TRBD1 matching over 8 bases. Looked up from germline, CDR1 is MNHEY and CDR2 is SVGAGI. V shed 7 bases, J shed 5 bases, and the junction held 12 bases outside the gene matches. This CDR3 spans 15 amino acids. The CDR3 spells CASNPGQGGTYGYTF. CDR3 nucleotides: TGTGCCAGCAACCCTGGACAGGGTGGGACTTATGGCTACACCTTC.

The gene calls are TRBV12-3 or TRBV12-4 and TRBJ2-3, with D possibly being TRBD2 (6 bases). V was clipped by 6 bases and J by 6 bases, with 10 bases between them. CDR3 length: 12 residues. This chain's CDR3 is CASRGLLDTQYF. DNA of the CDR3: TGTGCCAGCAGGGGACTCCTGGATACGCAGTATTTT.

The V and J genes are TRBV7-9 and TRBJ2-3, with 8 bases matching TRBD1. This CDR3 comprises 15 residues. V shed 5 bases and J 5 bases; nucleotides not matched to a gene: 9. Germline CDR1 and CDR2: SEHNR and FQNEAQ (reference sequence). This CDR3 is CASSQQTGAKDTQYF. The CDR3 region has the DNA TGTGCCAGCAGCCAACAGACAGGGGCGAAAGATACGCAGTATTTT.

A single count supports this clone. The chain is built from TRBV2 and TRBJ2-2; D ambiguous. The germline V gene encodes CDR1 SNHLY and CDR2 FYNNEI. Between the trimmed V and J ends, which lost 5 bases and 5 bases, there was a span of 9 bases. The CDR3 contains 13 residues. The CDR3 DNA reads TGTGCCAGCAGTCCCTTAAGGACCGGGGAGCTGTTTTTT. This sequence encodes CASSPLRTGELFF.

The sample holds a few counts of this clone. This rearrangement joins TRBV5-5 to TRBJ1-4, with D hard to call. The CDR3 length is 20 residues. Trimming left V 2 bases short and J 0 bases short, with 23 bases between. Germline V gene sequence: CDR1 SGHKS, CDR2 YYEKEE (reference sequence). The CDR3 sequence is CASSFRGIGTFAATNEKLFF. CDR3 DNA sequence: TGTGCCAGCAGCTTCCGTGGTATAGGAACTTTCGCGGCAACTAATGAAAAACTGTTTTTT.

The chain employs TRBV5-1 and TRBJ2-7; 13 bases are shared with TRBD2. This CDR3 contains 15 residues. V was pared by 0 bases and J by 7 bases, with 4 bases of the junction left unmatched. Germline loops: CDR1 SGHRS, CDR2 YFSETQ. The CDR3 nucleotides read TGCGCCAGCAGCTTGGAACTAGCGGGGGGGCGAGAGCAGTACTTC. Encoded protein: CASSLELAGGREQYF.

The chain carries TRBV5-8 and TRBJ1-6; tentatively, D is TRBD1 (6 bases). The CDR3 covers 16 residues. V was clipped by 2 bases and J by 9 bases, with 18 bases between them. CDR1 is SGHTS, CDR2 YDEGEE, per germline. The CDR3 DNA is TGTGCCAGCAGCTTTAGTACGGGACATCGGGGTTCACCCCTCCACTTT. Protein product: CASSFSTGHRGSPLHF.

The chain employs TRBV19 and TRBJ2-7; tentatively, D is TRBD2 (8 bases). Germline assignment: CDR1 LNHDA and CDR2 SQIVND (reference sequence). V lost 10 bases to trimming and J lost 6 bases, with 22 bases between them. The CDR3 loop spans 14 amino acids. CDR3: CATAPGGTAGEQYF. CDR3 DNA sequence: TGTGCCACCGCCCCGGGGGGGACAGCCGGCGAGCAGTACTTC.

This clone has only one observation. The chain links TRBV28 to TRBJ2-7, with a tentative D call TRBD2 (5 bases). This CDR3 is 14 amino acids long. The ends were cut back, 5 bases at V and 5 bases at J, with 16 bases in the middle. Germline-derived CDR1 and CDR2 are MDHEN and SYDVKM. The CDR3 protein is CASSTTRGLNEQYF. The CDR3 nucleotides are TGTGCCAGCAGTACTACCAGAGGGCTCAACGAGCAGTACTTC.

The V gene is TRBV7-8, the J gene TRBJ1-4; 10 nucleotides agree with TRBD1. Germline V CDR1 and CDR2: SGHVS, FQNEAQ. V lost 5 bases and J lost 5; bases outside the gene matches: 5. CDR3 length equals 15 residues. As DNA, the CDR3 is TGTGCCAGCAGCAGGGAGGGACAGGGGAATGAAAAACTGTTTTTT. Protein sequence: CASSREGQGNEKLFF.

V is TRBV5-1 and J is TRBJ2-2; D could derive from TRBD1 or TRBD2 (5 bases each). The CDR3 spans 15 residues. V lost 1 base to trimming and J lost 3 bases, with 10 bases between them. The V gene's germline CDR1 is SGHRS and CDR2 YFSETQ. CDR3 DNA: TGCGCCAGCAGCTTGCACGGGACCGACACCGGGGAGCTGTTTTTT. Translating it yields CASSLHGTDTGELFF.

This chain joins TRBV4-1 and TRBJ2-2, with D perhaps TRBD2 (7 bases). V was clipped by 1 base and J by 5 bases, with 17 bases between them. The CDR3 has 17 amino acids. Per germline, CDR1 MGHRA and CDR2 YSYEKL. In DNA form, the CDR3 reads TGCGCCAGCAGCCAAGTCCGGGGGGCCACGCGTACCGGGGAGCTGTTTTTT. Protein: CASSQVRGATRTGELFF.

The chain has TRBV20-1 and TRBJ2-7; D is unresolved. Germline-derived CDR1 and CDR2 are DFQATT and SNEGSKA (reference sequence). The CDR3 consists of 11 residues. V lost 6 bases to trimming and J lost 10 bases, with 16 bases between them. The CDR3 sequence: CSAYDSPVQYF. The DNA for the CDR3 is TGCAGTGCGTACGATTCTCCCGTTCAGTACTTC.

CDR3 in amino acids: CASSQDTGSGNTIYF. CDR3 DNA: TGTGCCAGCAGCCAGGACACAGGGTCTGGAAACACCATATATTTT. The V gene is TRBV5-4, the J gene TRBJ1-3, with D possibly being TRBD1 (6 bases). In germline, CDR1 is SGHNT, CDR2 YYREEE (reference sequence). The CDR3 is 15 residues long. Trimming left V 4 bases short and J 1 base short, with 12 bases between. Full variable domain (rest looked up from reference TRBV5-4 and TRBJ1-3): ETGVTQSPTHLIKTRGQQVTLRCSSQSGHNTVSWYQQALGQGPQFIFQYYREEENGRGNFPPRFSGLQFPNYSSELNVNALELDDSALYLCASSQDTGSGNTIYFGEGSWLTVV.